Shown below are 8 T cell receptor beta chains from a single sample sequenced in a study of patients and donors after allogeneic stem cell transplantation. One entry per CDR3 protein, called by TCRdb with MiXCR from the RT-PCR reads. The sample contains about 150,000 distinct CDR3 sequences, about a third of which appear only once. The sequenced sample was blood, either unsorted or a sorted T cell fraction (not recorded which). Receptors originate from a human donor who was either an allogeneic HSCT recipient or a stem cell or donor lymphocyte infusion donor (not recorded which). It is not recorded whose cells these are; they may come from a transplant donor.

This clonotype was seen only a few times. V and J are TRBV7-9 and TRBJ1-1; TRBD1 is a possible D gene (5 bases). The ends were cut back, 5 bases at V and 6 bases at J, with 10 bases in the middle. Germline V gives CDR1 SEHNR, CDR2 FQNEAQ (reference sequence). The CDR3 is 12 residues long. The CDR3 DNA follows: TGTGCCAGCAGCGGCAGGGTCTCTGAAGCTTTCTTT. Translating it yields CASSGRVSEAFF. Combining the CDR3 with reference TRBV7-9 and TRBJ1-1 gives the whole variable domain DTGVSQNPRHKITKRGQNVTFRCDPISEHNRLYWYRQTLGQGPEFLTYFQNEAQLEKSRLLSDRFSAERPKGSFSTLEIQRTEQGDSAMYLCASSGRVSEAFFGQGTRLTVV.

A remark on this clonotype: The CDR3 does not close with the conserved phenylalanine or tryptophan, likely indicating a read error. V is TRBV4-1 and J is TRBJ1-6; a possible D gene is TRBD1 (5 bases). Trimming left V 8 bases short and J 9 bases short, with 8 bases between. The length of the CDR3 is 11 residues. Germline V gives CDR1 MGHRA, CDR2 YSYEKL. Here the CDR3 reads CASGTSSPLHL. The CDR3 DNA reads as TGCGCCAGCGGGACTTCTTCACCCCTCCACTTG.

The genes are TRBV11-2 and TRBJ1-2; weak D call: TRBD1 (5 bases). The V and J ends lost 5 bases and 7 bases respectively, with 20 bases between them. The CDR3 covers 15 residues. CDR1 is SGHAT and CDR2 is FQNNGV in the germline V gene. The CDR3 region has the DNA TGTGCCAGCAGCCTACCAGGCAGGGAAGGGTTTGGCTACACCTTC. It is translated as CASSLPGREGFGYTF.

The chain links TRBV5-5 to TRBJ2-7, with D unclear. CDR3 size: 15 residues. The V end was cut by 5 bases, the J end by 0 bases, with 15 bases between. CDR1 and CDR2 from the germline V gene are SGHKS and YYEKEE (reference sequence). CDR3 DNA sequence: TGTGCCAGCAGTTCCCCCGACCTACGCTCCTACGAGCAGTACGTC. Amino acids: CASSSPDLRSYEQYV.

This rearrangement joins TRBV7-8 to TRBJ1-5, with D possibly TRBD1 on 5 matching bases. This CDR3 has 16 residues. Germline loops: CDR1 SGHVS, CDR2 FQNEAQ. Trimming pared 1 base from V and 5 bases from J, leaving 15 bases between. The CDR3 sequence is CASSLGRQGGDQPQHF. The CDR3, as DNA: TGTGCCAGCAGCTTAGGGAGGCAGGGTGGGGATCAGCCCCAGCATTTT.

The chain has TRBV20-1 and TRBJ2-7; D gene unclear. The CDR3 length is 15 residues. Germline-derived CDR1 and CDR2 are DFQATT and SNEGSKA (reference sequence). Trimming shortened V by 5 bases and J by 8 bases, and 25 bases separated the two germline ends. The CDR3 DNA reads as TGCAGTGCTGCCCCTCCAGGTGCTACTTCTACGAAGCAGTACTTC. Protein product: CSAAPPGATSTKQYF.

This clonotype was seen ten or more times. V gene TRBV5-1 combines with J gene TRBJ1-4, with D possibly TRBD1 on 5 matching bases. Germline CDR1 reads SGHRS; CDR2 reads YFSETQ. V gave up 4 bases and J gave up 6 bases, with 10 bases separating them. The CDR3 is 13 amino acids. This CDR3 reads CASSRGADEKLFF. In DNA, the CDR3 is TGCGCCAGCAGCAGGGGTGCAGATGAAAAACTGTTTTTT. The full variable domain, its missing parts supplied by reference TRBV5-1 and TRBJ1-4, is KAGVTQTPRYLIKTRGQQVTLSCSPISGHRSVSWYQQTPGQGLQFLFEYFSETQRNKGNFPGRFSGRQFSNSRSEMNVSTLELGDSALYLCASSRGADEKLFFGSGTQLSVL.

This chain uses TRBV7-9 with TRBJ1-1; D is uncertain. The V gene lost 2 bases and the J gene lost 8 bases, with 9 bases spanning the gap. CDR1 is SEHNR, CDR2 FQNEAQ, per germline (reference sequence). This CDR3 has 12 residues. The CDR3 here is CASSLTEEEAFF. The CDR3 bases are TGTGCCAGCAGCTTAACTGAGGAAGAAGCTTTCTTT.